This entry lists 16 T cell receptor beta chains sequenced from one sample in a study of identifying expanded T cells in peripheral blood (dated by TCRdb to the late 2010s). Libraries were made using the immunoSEQ multiplex PCR assay. TCRdb retrieved this table from immuneACCESS and kept in-frame rearrangements only. Not all clones are present; in checked studies, unresolved V genes account for under half, and no reason is known for the remainder. For this sample there are tens of thousands of clones; 80% to 85% appear just once. Roughly a fifth of the sample rests with the top ten. Material: blood. These receptors were taken from a person between 18 and 69 years old in good health.

Remarks on this clone: This sample includes further DNA sequences coding for the same CDR3. V and J are TRBV6-5 and TRBJ1-5, with 7 bases lining up with TRBD1. There are 14 residues in the CDR3. The V segment lost 6 bases and the J segment 4 bases; nucleotides outside the gene matches: 6. Germline CDR1 MNHEY, CDR2 SVGAGI. The CDR3 nucleotides are TGTGCCAGCAGACCTGGGACAGCTAATCAGCCCCAGCATTTT. Translating gives CASRPGTANQPQHF.

The chain employs TRBV6-4 and TRBJ2-7; 8 nucleotides align to TRBD2. The CDR3 loop spans 14 amino acids. The V segment lost 4 bases and the J segment 4 bases; nucleotides outside the gene matches: 6. Germline-derived CDR1 and CDR2 are MRHNA and SNTAGT. The chain's CDR3 is CASSAEREPYEQYF. The CDR3 DNA sequence: TGTGCCAGCAGTGCCGAGCGGGAGCCTTACGAGCAGTACTTC.

V gene TRBV10-2 combines with J gene TRBJ2-7; D is unresolved. Trimming left V 2 bases short and J 0 bases short, with 5 bases between. The CDR3 has 13 amino acids. CDR1 is WSHSY, CDR2 SAAADI, per germline. CDR3 sequence reads: CASSEPGSYEQYF. The CDR3 DNA sequence: TGCGCCAGCAGTGAGCCAGGCTCCTACGAGCAGTACTTC.

This clone appeared once. This chain joins TRBV6-4 and TRBJ1-2; 7 nucleotides align to TRBD1. This CDR3 has 16 residues. Germline CDR1 MRHNA, CDR2 SNTAGT. J lost 2 bases, V lost 4 bases, and 10 bases had no gene match. The CDR3 spells CASSVTGAGANYGYTF. The CDR3 DNA is TGTGCCAGCAGTGTCACAGGGGCAGGGGCGAACTATGGCTACACCTTC.

Only a few counts were recorded for this clone. The gene calls are TRBV10-3 and TRBJ1-5; 7 nucleotides line up with TRBD1. J was trimmed by 2 bases and V by 2 bases; bases with no gene match: 3. Germline lookup yields CDR1 ENHRY and CDR2 SYGVKD. This CDR3 contains 15 residues. CDR3 nucleotides: TGTGCCATCAGTGAGGGACAGGAAGGCAATCAGCCCCAGCATTTT. This encodes CAISEGQEGNQPQHF.

The chain combines TRBV9 with TRBJ2-1, with D tentatively TRBD2 (6 bases). Looked up from germline, CDR1 is SGDLS and CDR2 is YYNGEE. With 4 bases removed from V and 4 bases from J, the gap between germline ends came to 15 bases. The length of the CDR3 is 15 residues. CDR3 residues: CASSPSGLPYNEQFF. In DNA, the CDR3 is TGTGCCAGCAGCCCTTCGGGACTCCCATACAATGAGCAGTTCTTC.

This chain uses TRBV30 with TRBJ2-1; D not certain. The CDR3 totals 15 residues. Germline V lookup: CDR1 GTSNPN, CDR2 SVGIG (reference sequence). V was shortened by 5 bases and J by 4 bases, with 18 bases between the two germline ends. The CDR3 reads CAWGYGLGSYNEQFF. DNA of the CDR3: TGTGCCTGGGGTTACGGGCTAGGGTCGTACAATGAGCAGTTCTTC.

J is TRBJ2-3 and V is TRBV5-4; 10 nucleotides line up with TRBD1. The V segment lost 4 bases and the J segment 3 bases; nucleotides outside the gene matches: 8. This CDR3 region has 16 residues. Germline V lookup: CDR1 SGHNT, CDR2 YYREEE (reference sequence). CDR3 coding DNA: TGTGCCAGCAGCCCCCCACCGGGACAGGGGACAGATACGCAGTATTTT. This codes for CASSPPPGQGTDTQYF.

The V call is TRBV18, the J call TRBJ2-1; 15 bases line up with TRBD2. Germline trimming cut 4 bases from V and 3 bases from J; bases unmatched to any gene: 16. This CDR3 is 21 amino acids long. Germline V CDR1 and CDR2: KGHSH, LQKENI. The CDR3 region is CASSLTGGTSGRRSHYNEQFF. CDR3 nucleotide sequence: TGTGCCAGCTCACTAACAGGGGGGACTAGCGGGAGGAGATCCCACTACAATGAGCAGTTCTTC.

The V gene is TRBV6-6, the J gene TRBJ1-1; the match to TRBD1 covers 7 bases. The germline gives CDR1 MNHNY, CDR2 SVGAGI (reference sequence). The CDR3 contains 15 residues. The V and J ends lost 6 bases and 1 base, in that order; junction bases with no gene match: 8. CDR3 residues: CASRLRQGKNTEAFF. DNA for the CDR3: TGTGCCAGCAGACTCCGACAGGGAAAGAACACTGAAGCTTTCTTT.

This clone was seen only once. The chain carries TRBV27 and TRBJ2-7, with TRBD1 identical over 9 bases. The germline V gene encodes CDR1 MNHEY and CDR2 SMNVEV (reference sequence). The CDR3 spans 15 residues. The ends lost 5 bases at V and 5 bases at J; junction bases unmatched: 10. The CDR3 nucleotides are TGTGCCAGCAGTCGGAGGGACAGGGCGAGGCACGAGCAGTACTTC. Its translation: CASSRRDRARHEQYF.

This clone was observed a handful of times. This chain links TRBV5-4 with TRBJ2-1, with a weak D call TRBD2 (6 bases). Per germline, CDR1 SGHNT and CDR2 YYREEE (reference sequence). The CDR3 contains 14 residues. The V end was cut by 6 bases, the J end by 1 base, with 11 bases between. This CDR3 is CASNLRESYNEQFF. CDR3 coding DNA: TGTGCCAGCAACTTACGGGAGTCCTACAATGAGCAGTTCTTC.

The chain carries TRBV7-9 and TRBJ2-3; TRBD2 aligns across 7 bases. Losses at the gene ends were 5 bases for V and 2 bases for J; bases not matched to a gene: 4. There are 14 residues in the CDR3. The germline CDR1 and CDR2 sequences are SEHNR and FQNEAQ (reference sequence). CDR3 residues: CASSVGLVTDTQYF. CDR3 DNA: TGTGCCAGCAGCGTAGGACTAGTCACAGATACGCAGTATTTT.

The chain is built from TRBV7-3 and TRBJ2-7, with D maybe TRBD2 (6 bases). The CDR3 is 15 residues long. Trimming took 6 bases from V and 3 from J, leaving 18 bases between them. Germline lookup yields CDR1 SGHTA and CDR2 FQGTGA. CDR3 nucleotide sequence: TGTGCCAGCAGTTACAATGGATGGGGGGACTACGAGCAGTACTTC. Residues: CASSYNGWGDYEQYF.

Only a few counts were recorded for this clone. The chain uses TRBV7-2 and TRBJ2-7; D possibly corresponds to TRBD2 (6 bases). Between the trimmed V and J ends, which lost 6 bases and 0 bases, there was a span of 9 bases. This CDR3 has 13 amino acids. Germline V gives CDR1 SGHTA, CDR2 FQGNSA. The CDR3 nucleotides read TGTGCCAGCAGTTTGGGACTCTCCTACGAGCAGTACTTC. It encodes CASSLGLSYEQYF.

This clone was recorded once. The V call is TRBV27, the J call TRBJ2-7; tentatively, D is TRBD1 or TRBD2 (5 bases each). The CDR3 is 15 residues long. V was trimmed by 0 bases and J by 2 bases, leaving 11 bases between them. Germline V CDR1 and CDR2: MNHEY, SMNVEV (reference sequence). The CDR3: CASSLSGTLPYEQYF. The CDR3 DNA reads TGTGCCAGCAGTTTATCGGGGACCCTACCCTACGAGCAGTACTTC.